This T cell receptor (beta chain) was profiled in a study of T cells in Graves' hyperthyroidism and ophthalmopathy. Uncontrolled infection, other autoimmune disease, pregnancy or lactation excluded patients. Germline-derived CDR1 and CDR2 are ENHRY and SYGVKD. V was clipped by 0 bases and J by 6 bases, with 8 bases between them. CDR3 size: 13 residues. Authors of the study amplified TCR beta CDR3 regions from RNA transcripts. Researchers ran a first-round RT-PCR on the TCR CDR3 using the HTBI primer set. TCRdb called the multiplex PCR reads again in MiXCR, with one record for every CDR3 protein. The sample shows around 600,000 distinct CDR3 sequences, 45% of them seen only once. Many counts were recorded for this clonotype.

The chain employs TRBV10-3 and TRBJ1-1; tentatively, D is TRBD1 (5 bases). Sequencing used peripheral blood or thyroid tissue (not recorded which). This sequence was found in an adult man with Graves' disease, either hyperthyroidism or ophthalmopathy (not recorded which). As DNA, the CDR3 is TGTGCCATCAGTGAGTCGGGAGGGGCTGAAGCTTTCTTT. Translating it yields CAISESGGAEAFF.